This T cell receptor beta chain emerged from a study of cytomegalovirus exposure and HLA in healthy donors. Among the 100 to 150 subjects of the validation cohort, separate from the roughly 650-subject first cohort, were the donors. This clone was seen once. The antigen remains unidentified. Study-level results: Across donors, most TCRs were seen rarely, yet some public ones were widespread. Reports indicated that the classifier achieved high specificity and sensitivity in diagnosing cytomegalovirus status. There were about 160 TCR beta chains listed as cytomegalovirus-associated.

Profiling relied on immunoSEQ multiplex PCR, and the TCRdb table lists in-frame clones only, not all of them. Among about 220,000 clones, approximately 90% were seen once, and the ten largest hold 0.85% to 1.2%. V shed 7 bases and J shed 10 bases, with 13 bases lying between them. The length of the CDR3 is 11 residues. Germline CDR1 SQVTM, CDR2 ANQGSEA. The sample comprised PBMCs. The rearrangement joins TRBV29-1 to TRBJ2-2; D might be TRBD2 (5 bases). This sequence originates from a woman aged 18-29 years in good health and CMV-seronegative. The CDR3 coding sequence is TGCAGCGCCGGGGTGGGATTGGAGCTGTTTTTT. This encodes CSAGVGLELFF.